The text below deals with one TCR beta chain. The antigen this receptor binds is unknown. The record has no base qualities; no much larger clone is one base away. This sample stems from a study of cytomegalovirus exposure and HLA in healthy donors listed by TCRdb under 2017. Regarding the study in general: An earlier analysis of some 600 of the donors reported about 280 Gb of sequence data and 95 million to 140 million unique TCR beta sequences obtained from some 170 million T cells. About 300 gigabases of sequencing data and around 85 million unique TCR sequences made up an early release that covered under 750 HLA-typed donors. Of the roughly 390 genotyped donors, roughly 85% fell in the genetic ancestry cluster associated with self-reported Caucasian donors. The aim of the study was to test whether cataloging public T cell receptors could identify signatures of past pathogen exposure. Using immunosequencing, the study profiled T cell repertoires from 640 or so subjects and related those repertoires to cytomegalovirus serostatus. A separate validation cohort of 100 to 150 different subjects was used in addition to the approximately 700-subject first cohort. To predict cytomegalovirus infection status, the study brought together high-throughput TCR immunosequencing, statistical association of individual TCRs with disease status, and machine learning. A later analysis re-analyzed previously published TCR beta repertoires from 500 to 700 donors and added high-resolution HLA genotyping to study TCR occurrence patterns. In the later analysis, no new phenotypic data were used to find candidate immune exposures; instead, reliance was placed on TCR beta sequences and their occurrence across donors. To decide whether each TCR beta V gene segment behaved as functional or pseudogenic, an earlier analysis of some 600 of the donors relied on high-throughput TCR beta sequencing. Donor age, sex, ethnicity and CMV serostatus were compiled together with the repertoire data. A later genetic analysis used genome-wide SNP genotypes for about 55% of the 666 donors, treating that subset as a discovery cohort. Every discovery cohort repertoire had been produced on one sequencing platform. HLA typing included class I and class II loci at four-digit resolution. The number of donors typed differed by locus, with 629-630 for A, B, C, DRB1 and DQB1, roughly 520 for DQA1, under 610 for DPA1, and 472 for DPB1. Because of strong linkage in the cohort, five DR-DQ haplotypes were treated as single units for association and clustering. Among about 400 genotyped donors of the cohort, an average of about 220,000 unique TCR beta nucleotide sequences was sequenced per donor, of which about 19% were non-productive.

Libraries were constructed by the immunoSEQ multiplex PCR assay. For the multiplex PCR, a mixture combining 60 forward primers for TCR Vbeta segments and 13 reverse primers for TCR Jbeta segments was used. The CDR3 region of rearranged TCR beta genes was amplified from genomic DNA with a multiplex PCR assay. The Illumina HiSeq System was used to sequence the amplified TCR beta libraries as 87-base-pair reads. As for the original processing: Across the 500 to 750 repertoires, a later analysis counted 60 million to 90 million unique TCR beta chains, 9.5 million to 13 million of which were shared by at least two donors. To remove PCR and sequencing errors, raw reads were error-corrected and collapsed into unique sequences using a nearest-neighbor algorithm that merged closely related sequences. To assign V, D and J gene segments, CDR3 sequences were aligned to IMGT reference sequences. Each retained sequence needed at least a six-nucleotide match to both a V gene segment and a J gene segment. Rearrangements were called productive when the CDR3 lacked stop codons and stayed in frame with V and J; all others were non-productive. CDR3 was defined by IMGT convention, running from the second conserved V-encoded cysteine to the conserved J-encoded phenylalanine. The earlier analysis of about 530 of the donors excluded any sequence lacking an unambiguous match to a single V gene segment. An earlier analysis of 587 of the donors called V segments functional above 56.7% productive rearrangements and segregating when the between-donor standard deviation exceeded 5%. A statistical classification framework was developed to diagnose cytomegalovirus status using the catalog of TCR beta chain sequences. In a later analysis, TCR nucleotide sequences were compared against IMGT/GENE-DB human TR gene sequences so that V and J genes could be assigned. In a later analysis, CDR3 sequences and most-parsimonious VDJ recombination scenarios were assigned using the TCRdist pipeline. In a later analysis, each TCR beta chain was defined by its CDR3 amino acid sequence together with its V-gene family, and reads lacking a unique V-gene family were excluded. In a later analysis, a few hundred highly shared, low-generation-probability nucleotide sequences were removed to address suspected cross-contamination and a sequencing artifact. In a later analysis, a clonal expansion index was calculated for each public chain from normalized within-repertoire ranks of inferred template counts. In a later analysis, generation probabilities were computed with a VDJ recombination model fitted to out-of-frame rearrangements, and the resulting probabilities were checked against IGoR. In a later analysis, TCR-TCR, TCR-HLA and TCR-CMV co-occurrence was scored with hypergeometric tests, and a repertoire-size bias correction was applied to TCR pairs. A later analysis estimated false discovery rates by permuting HLA or CMV assignments 20 times. In a later analysis, co-occurring TCRs were grouped with DBSCAN, and TCRdist sequence similarity was added when clustering was performed within HLA-allele-positive subsets. Repertoires with fewer than 30,000 or more than 120,000 public chains, plus five repertoires with anomalous nucleotide sharing, were excluded from co-occurrence clustering. The immuneACCESS repertoire file appears here via TCRdb, limited to in-frame rearrangements. These files lack a portion of the clones; in checked studies, under half of the deficit traces to unresolved V genes, and the cause of the others is not known. The DNA was the basis for D and trimming; V, J and clone size are from that table. Within this sample are 100,000 to 150,000 clones, with over 60% of them counted one time only. The leading ten clones occupy 0.94% of the sample.

The cohort comprised several hundred healthy bone marrow donors. All cohort members were sampled while nominally healthy, although unrecorded immune exposures were likely present. The donor tested CMV seronegative and was one of the 352 seronegative cohort members. Every donor gave a peripheral blood sample, and the peripheral blood mononuclear cells from that sample were used for TCR beta sequencing. Genomic DNA extraction from the blood cell samples was performed with the Qiagen DNeasy Blood Extraction Kit. Beyond this particular receptor, the publication reports: The authors suggested that the approach could potentially be generalized to other disease states and immunological phenotypes. A later analysis found that most CMV-associated TCR beta chains appeared HLA-restricted, with HLA associations seemingly driven largely by CMV exposure. The earlier analysis of 450 to 700 of the donors excluded fewer than 20 rarely observed V segments, including chromosome 9 orphons, because counts were too low. A further reported finding was that TCR beta sequences accurately predicted the HLA-A and HLA-B alleles for most subjects in the first cohort. A later genetic analysis associated a missense DCLRE1C variant with V-gene and J-gene trimming of TCR beta chains, and an independent cohort replicated the association. CMV serostatus was the only immune exposure information available for the cohort. At a false discovery rate of 0.05, a later analysis linked about 16,000 TCR beta sequences to specific HLA alleles. The cohort was sequenced for TCR beta chains only, and without alpha or paired-chain data the features that could be detected were limited. Correlated functional status among segregating V segments might reflect linkage disequilibrium, but an unknown experimental factor could not be ruled out. Most TCR sequences were seen in very few donors, while some public TCRs were found in many individuals. The sequencing pipeline was judged likely to have produced a cluster of highly shared sequence variants as a technical artifact. Broadly in line with IMGT annotations, most TCR beta V segments showed up in productive rearrangements about 87% or about 30% of the time in an earlier analysis of around 550 of the donors. In a later analysis, several top co-occurrence clusters were reported to appear linked to parvovirus B19, influenza, CMV and Epstein-Barr virus. In a later genetic analysis, fewer N-insertions in productive TCRs were reported among donors in an Asian-associated ancestry cluster than the approximately 710-donor mean. Presence/absence analyses assumed roughly uniform sequencing depth across donors, an assumption that may not hold. A later analysis found that HLA-associated TCR beta chains were more clonally expanded and had lower generation probabilities than equally common non-associated chains. According to a later analysis, TCR association rates differed among HLA loci, with DRB1 alleles showing the most associated TCRs and HLA-C alleles showing the fewest. HLA typing was unavailable for some donors at each locus, so association tests used only the typed subset. The classifier was reported to diagnose cytomegalovirus status with high specificity and sensitivity in both the original cohort and the validation cohort. A few of the identified cytomegalovirus-associated TCR beta chains were confirmed in vitro to be specific for cytomegalovirus antigens. In the study, 150 to 200 TCR beta chains were listed as associated with cytomegalovirus. When HLA alleles, especially DR and DQ, strongly co-occurred, attributing TCR associations to individual alleles was difficult.

Sequenced input: PBMCs. The TCR originated in a woman aged 55 to 70 in good health and CMV-seronegative.

The bases are TGCGCCAGCAGCGGGGGGTCTGCCTACGAGCAGTACTTC. Its protein is CASSGGSAYEQYF. The chain uses TRBV5-1 and TRBJ2-7; a tentative D match to TRBD2 spans 6 bases. In the germline V gene, CDR1 corresponds to SGHRS and CDR2 to YFSETQ. There are 13 amino acids in the CDR3, from cysteine to phenylalanine inclusive. The retained sequence is limited to the CDR3, 39 bases, with the frame set at the first base. V lost 4 bases and J lost 2 bases; the stretch between them is 10 bases long. The full variable domain, with segments outside the CDR3 supplied by the reference TRBV5-1 and TRBJ2-7 proteins, appears as KAGVTQTPRYLIKTRGQQVTLSCSPISGHRSVSWYQQTPGQGLQFLFEYFSETQRNKGNFPGRFSGRQFSNSRSEMNVSTLELGDSALYLCASSGGSAYEQYFGPGTRLTVT.